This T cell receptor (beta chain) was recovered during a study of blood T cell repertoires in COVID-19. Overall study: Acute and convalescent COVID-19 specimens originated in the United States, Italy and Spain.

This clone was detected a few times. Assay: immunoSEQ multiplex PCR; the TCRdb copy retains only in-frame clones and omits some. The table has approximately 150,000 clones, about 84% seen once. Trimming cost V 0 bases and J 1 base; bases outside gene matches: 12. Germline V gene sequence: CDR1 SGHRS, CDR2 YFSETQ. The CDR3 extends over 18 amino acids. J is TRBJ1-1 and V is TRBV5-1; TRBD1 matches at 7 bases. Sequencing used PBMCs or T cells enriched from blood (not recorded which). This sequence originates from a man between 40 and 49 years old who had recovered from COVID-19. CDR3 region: CASSLGTQGLVGNTEAFF. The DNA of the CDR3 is TGCGCCAGCAGCTTGGGGACACAGGGGTTGGTAGGGAACACTGAAGCTTTCTTT.